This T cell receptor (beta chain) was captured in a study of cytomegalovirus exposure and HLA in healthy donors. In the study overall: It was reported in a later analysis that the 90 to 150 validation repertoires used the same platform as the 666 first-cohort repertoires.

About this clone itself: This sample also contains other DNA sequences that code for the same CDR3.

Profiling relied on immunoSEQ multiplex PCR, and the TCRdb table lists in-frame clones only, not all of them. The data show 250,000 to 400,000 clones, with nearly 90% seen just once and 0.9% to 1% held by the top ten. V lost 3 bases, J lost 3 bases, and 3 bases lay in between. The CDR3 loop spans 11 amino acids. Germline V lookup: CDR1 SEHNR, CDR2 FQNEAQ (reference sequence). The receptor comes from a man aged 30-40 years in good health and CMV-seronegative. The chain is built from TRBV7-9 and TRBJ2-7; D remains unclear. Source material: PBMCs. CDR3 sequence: CASSFRYEQYF. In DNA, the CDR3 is TGTGCCAGCAGCTTTCGCTACGAGCAGTACTTC.